A selection of T cell receptor beta chains follows, all from one sample in a study of monozygotic twins with inflammatory bowel disease. TCRdb re-called the 5' RACE reads and gives one entry per CDR3 protein, without DNA. The sample table includes 150,000 to 200,000 distinct CDR3 sequences. Sequencing was performed on blood. Receptors originate from a human donor with ulcerative colitis or Crohn's disease, or a healthy co-twin of an affected twin (not recorded which). CDR3s include the opening cysteine and the closing phenylalanine or tryptophan.

v_call,j_call,cdr3_aa
TRBV7-3,TRBJ2-1,CASSLRGGQDEQFF
TRBV2,TRBJ2-1,CASSISRGSYNEQFF
TRBV7-2,TRBJ1-5,CASSAGTGNYQPQHF
TRBV19,TRBJ1-6,CASSPDRSSPLHF
TRBV11-1,TRBJ2-2,CASSLGGGRTGELFF
TRBV6-1,TRBJ2-5,CASGQTGAQETQYF
TRBV27,TRBJ1-3,CASSLSTGQALSSGNTIYF
TRBV12-3/TRBV12-4,TRBJ1-5,CASSWDRRGQPQHF
TRBV29-1,TRBJ2-2,CSAGGRTGNTGELFF
TRBV7-9,TRBJ1-1,CASSYGTGGSTEAFF
TRBV7-2,TRBJ2-3,CASSLDGRASDTQYF
TRBV29-1,TRBJ2-1,CSARTSAYNEQFF
TRBV20-1,TRBJ2-5,CSAGWAFAETQYF
TRBV12-3/TRBV12-4,TRBJ1-6,CASSLGTGSGSPLHF
TRBV20-1,TRBJ1-5,CSARGDRGYQPQHF
TRBV7-9,TRBJ1-4,CASSRQATNEKLFF
TRBV11-1,TRBJ2-6,CASSLEGLAGASGANVLTF
TRBV29-1,TRBJ1-1,CSVIQGASEAFF
TRBV12-3/TRBV12-4,TRBJ2-3,CASKGSSTDTQYF
TRBV29-1,TRBJ1-2,CSVGTGAPSNYGYTF
TRBV7-9,TRBJ2-4,CASSQQGQGLEYF
TRBV6-5,TRBJ1-1,CASSFGQGGTFF
TRBV6-5,TRBJ2-7,CASSYDQGASYEQYF
TRBV5-1,TRBJ2-5,CASSLGRTGGTQYF
TRBV12-2,TRBJ1-3,CASRPLTGFSGNTIYF
TRBV6-2/TRBV6-3,TRBJ2-7,CASSYSLATAYEQYF
TRBV29-1,TRBJ2-1,CSVALGQRGYNEQFF
TRBV2,TRBJ2-7,CASSERSSVAYEQYF
TRBV23-1,TRBJ2-7,CASSTRVSQYRGREQYF
TRBV10-3,TRBJ2-1,CATGLDVTEQFF
TRBV20-1,TRBJ2-5,CSACLGETQYF
TRBV18,TRBJ1-4,CASSPLGQGRDEKLFF
TRBV6-1,TRBJ1-2,CASTSDRDAIGYTF
TRBV6-5,TRBJ2-3,CASSNPGGGYRTDTQYF
TRBV6-5,TRBJ2-4,CASSYEIAGGPGKNIQYF
TRBV6-5,TRBJ2-5,CASSYSGGQETQYF
TRBV4-1,TRBJ1-1,CASSDRDTGGAEAFF
TRBV7-9,TRBJ1-1,CASSFATHLGTEAFF
TRBV12-3/TRBV12-4,TRBJ1-1,CASGRDRGGAEAFF
TRBV20-1,TRBJ1-3,CSAREGQAFNTIYF
TRBV2,TRBJ2-5,CASRQGQTQYF
TRBV20-1,TRBJ2-1,CSASSLASYNEQFF
TRBV29-1,TRBJ2-3,CSVTPGQGYTDTQYF
TRBV5-4,TRBJ1-1,CASTPGGPTGTEAFF
TRBV4-2,TRBJ2-3,CASSPDPGGPDTQYF
TRBV5-4,TRBJ2-3,CASSPDLASTDTQYF
TRBV5-1,TRBJ1-6,CASSLLTQASNSPLHF
TRBV10-3,TRBJ1-1,CAITPDRTSEAFF
TRBV30,TRBJ2-7,CAWSVTRGEAEQYF
TRBV20-1,TRBJ1-6,CSARHIQGNSPLHF
TRBV19,TRBJ2-5,CASSIPRPPNQETQYF